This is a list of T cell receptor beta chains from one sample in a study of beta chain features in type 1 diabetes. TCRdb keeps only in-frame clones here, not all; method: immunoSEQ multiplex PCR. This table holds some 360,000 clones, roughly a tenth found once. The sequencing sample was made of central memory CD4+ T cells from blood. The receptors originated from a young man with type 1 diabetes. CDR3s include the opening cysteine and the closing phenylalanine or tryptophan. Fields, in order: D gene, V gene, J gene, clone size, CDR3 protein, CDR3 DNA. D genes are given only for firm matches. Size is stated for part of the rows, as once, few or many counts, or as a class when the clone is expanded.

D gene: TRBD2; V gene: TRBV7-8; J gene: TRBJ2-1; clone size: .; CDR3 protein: CASSVGLASEQFF; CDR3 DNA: TGTGCCAGCTCCGTAGGACTAGCGAGTGAGCAGTTCTTC
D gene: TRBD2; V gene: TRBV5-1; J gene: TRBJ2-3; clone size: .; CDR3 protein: CASSDLAGGTDTQYF; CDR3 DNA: TGCGCCAGCAGCGATCTAGCGGGAGGCACAGATACGCAGTATTTT
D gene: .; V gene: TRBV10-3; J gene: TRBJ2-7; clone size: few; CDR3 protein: CASSYSSGNPYEQYF; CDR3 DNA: TGTGCCAGCAGTTACTCGAGCGGAAACCCCTACGAGCAGTACTTC
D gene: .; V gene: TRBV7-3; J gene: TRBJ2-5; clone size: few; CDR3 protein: CASSLTRETQYF; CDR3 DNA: TGTGCCAGCAGCTTAACCCGAGAGACCCAGTACTTC
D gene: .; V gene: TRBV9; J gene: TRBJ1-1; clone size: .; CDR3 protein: CASSVGAGENTEAFF; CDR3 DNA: TGTGCCAGCAGCGTAGGGGCAGGGGAGAACACTGAAGCTTTCTTT
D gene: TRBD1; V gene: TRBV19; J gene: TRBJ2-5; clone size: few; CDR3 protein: CASRSDRGQETQYF; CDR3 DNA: TGTGCCAGTAGATCCGACAGGGGGCAAGAGACCCAGTACTTC
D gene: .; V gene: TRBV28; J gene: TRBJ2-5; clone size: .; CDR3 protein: CASSSRGETQYF; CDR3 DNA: TGTGCCAGCAGTTCCAGGGGTGAGACCCAGTACTTC
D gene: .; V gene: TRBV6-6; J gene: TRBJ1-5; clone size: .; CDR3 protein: CASSSPSDGEVAHF; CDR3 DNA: TGTGCCAGCAGTTCCCCCTCCGACGGGGAGGTCGCGCATTTT
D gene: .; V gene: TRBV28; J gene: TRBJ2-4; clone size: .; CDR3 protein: CASSLTWQVRNIQYF; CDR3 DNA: TGTGCCAGCAGTCTTACCTGGCAGGTTAGAAACATTCAGTACTTC
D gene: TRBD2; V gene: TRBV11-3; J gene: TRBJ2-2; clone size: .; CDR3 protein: CASSKGTSGSAGELFF; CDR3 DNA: TGTGCCAGCAGCAAAGGGACTAGCGGGAGCGCCGGGGAGCTGTTTTTT
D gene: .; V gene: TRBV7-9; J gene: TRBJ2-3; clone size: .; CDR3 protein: CASSFYSLAGTDTQYF; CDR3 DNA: TGTGCCAGCAGCTTTTACTCGTTAGCGGGCACAGATACGCAGTATTTT
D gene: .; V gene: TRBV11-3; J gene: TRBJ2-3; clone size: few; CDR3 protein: CASSPSRTRQTTDTQYF; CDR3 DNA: TGTGCCAGCAGCCCGAGCCGGACCCGACAGACCACAGATACGCAGTATTTT
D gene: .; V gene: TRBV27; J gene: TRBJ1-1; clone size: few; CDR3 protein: CATSRYSGSTEAFF; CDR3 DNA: TGTGCCACCAGCCGGTACTCAGGGAGCACTGAAGCTTTCTTT
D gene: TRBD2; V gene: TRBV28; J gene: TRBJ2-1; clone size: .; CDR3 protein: CASSGDGRARNEQFF; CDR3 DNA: TGTGCCAGCAGTGGGGACGGGAGGGCCCGGAATGAGCAGTTCTTC